The clone carrying this T cell receptor (beta chain) appeared once. Its antigen is still unknown. Germline V gene lookup returns CDR1 KGHSH and CDR2 LQKENI. Trimming cost V 4 bases and J 4 bases; bases outside gene matches: 1. This CDR3 is built from 14 residues. This entry belongs to a study of persistence of HIV-infected CD4 T cells. Cells were stimulated with overlapping HIV-1 Gag 15-mer peptides. CD40L-negative CD69-negative CD45RO-high memory CD4+ T cells were sorted as populations depleted of antigen-responding cells. For at least 4 years, plasma HIV-1 RNA was undetectable (<50 copies/mL). This was the immunoSEQ version 4 assay in survey mode. Using immunoSEQ multiplex PCR, the repertoire was profiled, and TCRdb retains in-frame clones only, with some absent. The table records just under 65,000 clones, roughly 77% of them present only once.

The chain links TRBV18 to TRBJ1-4, with TRBD1 matching 9 bases. The sequences come from CD4+ T cells sorted from PBMCs after approximately 20-hour stimulation, collected from a patient who received antiretroviral therapy. This TCR derives from an adult man with HIV who was CMV-seropositive. The CDR3 DNA reads as TGTGCCAGCTCACAGGACAGGGGTAATGAAAAACTGTTTTTT. Its translation is CASSQDRGNEKLFF.